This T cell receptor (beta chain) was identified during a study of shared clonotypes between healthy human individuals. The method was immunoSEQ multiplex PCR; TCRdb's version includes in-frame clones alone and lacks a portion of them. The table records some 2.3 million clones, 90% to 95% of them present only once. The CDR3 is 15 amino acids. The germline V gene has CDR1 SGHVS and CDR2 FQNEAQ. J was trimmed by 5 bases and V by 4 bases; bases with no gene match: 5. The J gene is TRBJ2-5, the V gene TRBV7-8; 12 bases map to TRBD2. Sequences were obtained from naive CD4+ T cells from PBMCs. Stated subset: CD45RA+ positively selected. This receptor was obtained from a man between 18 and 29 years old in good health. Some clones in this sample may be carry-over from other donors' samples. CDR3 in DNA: TGTGCCAGCAGCTCTAGCGGGAGGGCCGCGGAGACCCAGTACTTC. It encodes CASSSSGRAAETQYF.